These 12 T cell receptor beta chains share one sample of origin, sequenced in a study of CD8 T cells in Susac syndrome. Reverse transcription of about 0.5 to 1 ug RNA used random hexamers. A single record per CDR3 protein comes from TCRdb applying MiXCR to the immunoSEQ multiplex PCR reads. In the table there are 90,000 to 150,000 distinct CDR3 sequences, roughly 93% of which are singletons. Input material: CD4+ T cells from PBMCs. These receptors came from a human donor with multiple sclerosis.

The chain combines TRBV27 with TRBJ1-4, with 9 bases aligning to TRBD1. The length of the CDR3 is 14 residues. Germline lookup yields CDR1 MNHEY and CDR2 SMNVEV (reference sequence). Trimming at V came to 8 bases and at J to 7 bases, leaving 8 bases not matched to a gene. This CDR3 is CASSRPGQGEKLFF. The CDR3 DNA reads TGTGCCAGCTCGAGGCCGGGACAGGGTGAAAAACTGTTTTTT.

The V gene is TRBV5-1, the J gene TRBJ2-5; D may be TRBD2 (6 bases). The CDR3 covers 14 residues. The V gene lost 3 bases and the J gene lost 0 bases, with 9 bases spanning the gap. Germline values: CDR1 SGHRS, CDR2 YFSETQ. CDR3 bases: TGCGCCAGCAGCTCCGGGGGTAACCAAGAGACCCAGTACTTC. Amino acids: CASSSGGNQETQYF.

The V gene is TRBV12-3 or TRBV12-4, the J gene TRBJ2-1; 13 bases line up with TRBD2. There are 15 residues in the CDR3. V shed 5 bases and J 10 bases; nucleotides not matched to a gene: 8. CDR3 sequence reads: CASSAGTSGAGEQFF. The CDR3 region has the DNA TGTGCCAGCAGTGCAGGGACTAGCGGGGCGGGAGAGCAGTTCTTC.

The rearrangement joins TRBV12-3 or TRBV12-4 to TRBJ2-3, with 13 nucleotides matching TRBD2. V lost 5 bases to trimming and J lost 3 bases; unmatched junction nucleotides: 8. CDR3 length equals 17 residues. CDR3: CASSPRGLAGATDTQYF. CDR3 coding DNA: TGTGCCAGCAGTCCCCGAGGACTAGCGGGGGCTACAGATACGCAGTATTTT.

The chain combines TRBV10-3 with TRBJ1-5, with D possibly matching TRBD1 (6 bases). This CDR3 is 14 amino acids long. V was cut by 6 bases and J by 6 bases, with 15 bases left in between. Germline values: CDR1 ENHRY, CDR2 SYGVKD. The DNA of the CDR3 is TGTGCCATCAGGGGAGGGGGGGCCGGTCAGCCCCAGCATTTT. Translating it yields CAIRGGGAGQPQHF.

The V gene is TRBV4-3, the J gene TRBJ2-7; D perhaps matches TRBD1 (6 bases). Trimming cost V 0 bases and J 4 bases, with 13 bases left between them. CDR3 size: 15 residues. Germline-derived CDR1 and CDR2 are LGHNA and YSLEER. In DNA, the CDR3 is TGCGCCAGCAGCCAAGAAAGGGGGTTGACGTACGAGCAGTACTTC. Encoded protein: CASSQERGLTYEQYF.

The chain recombines TRBV6-5 with TRBJ2-5; D is possibly TRBD1 (6 bases). Deletions cut 5 bases from V and 5 bases from J, with 15 bases between. Per the germline V gene, CDR1 is MNHEY and CDR2 is SVGAGI. CDR3 size: 14 residues. The CDR3 nucleotides read TGTGCCAGCAGTCACCGGGACATTTCCGAGACCCAGTACTTC. Amino acid sequence: CASSHRDISETQYF.

The chain joins TRBV3-1 to TRBJ2-1; the match to TRBD2 covers 13 bases. This CDR3 is 14 amino acids long. The V and J ends lost 1 base and 10 bases, in that order; junction bases with no gene match: 1. CDR1 and CDR2 (germline): LGHDT, YNNKEL (reference sequence). CDR3 protein: CASSQGLAGGEQFF. The CDR3 DNA follows: TGTGCCAGCAGCCAAGGACTAGCGGGGGGCGAGCAGTTCTTC.

V gene TRBV5-1 combines with J gene TRBJ1-5; tentatively, D is TRBD1 (6 bases). This CDR3 comprises 15 residues. V was trimmed by 1 base and J by 5 bases, leaving 13 bases between them. The germline V gene encodes CDR1 SGHRS and CDR2 YFSETQ. DNA of the CDR3: TGCGCCAGCAGCTTGTCGGGACACACTTATCAGCCCCAGCATTTT. It is translated as CASSLSGHTYQPQHF.

CDR3 in DNA: TGTGCCAGCAGCCCTTCCGCCGGAGATACGCAGTATTTT. Its protein product is CASSPSAGDTQYF. This chain uses TRBV3-1 with TRBJ2-3, with D hard to call. The V gene lost 4 bases and the J gene lost 5 bases, with 10 bases spanning the gap. Germline assignment: CDR1 LGHDT and CDR2 YNNKEL (reference sequence). This CDR3 region has 13 residues.

This clonotype came up once. The V call is TRBV7-2, the J call TRBJ1-3, with D possibly matching TRBD1 (6 bases). V was pared by 8 bases and J by 5 bases, with 16 bases between. The length of the CDR3 is 14 residues. From germline, CDR1 is SGHTA and CDR2 FQGNSA. The CDR3 sequence: CASSSGVSRNTIYF. The CDR3 coding sequence is TGTGCCAGCTCCTCAGGGGTTTCTCGAAACACCATATATTTT.

CDR3 sequence (DNA): TGTGCCAGCAGTGATCCCTTTTCAGTTTCACCCCTCCACTTT. It is translated as CASSDPFSVSPLHF. V usage is TRBV25-1 and J usage is TRBJ1-6, with D unresolved. This CDR3 region has 14 residues. V lost 3 bases, J lost 9 bases, and 12 bases lay in between. Germline values: CDR1 MGHDK, CDR2 SYGVNS.